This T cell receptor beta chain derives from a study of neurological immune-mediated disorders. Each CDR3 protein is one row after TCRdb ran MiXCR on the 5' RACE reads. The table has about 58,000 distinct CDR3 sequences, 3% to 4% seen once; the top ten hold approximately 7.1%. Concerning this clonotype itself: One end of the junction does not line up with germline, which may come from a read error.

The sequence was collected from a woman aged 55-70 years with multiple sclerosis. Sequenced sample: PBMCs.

The CDR3 here is CASSSDTGVGQHQHF. The CDR3 nucleotides read TGCGCCAGCAGCAGCGATACAGGGGTAGGACAGCACCAGCATTTT. The chain couples TRBV4-1 to TRBJ1-5, with 7 bases identical to TRBD1. The CDR3 totals 15 residues. Germline V gene sequence: CDR1 MGHRA, CDR2 YSYEKL.